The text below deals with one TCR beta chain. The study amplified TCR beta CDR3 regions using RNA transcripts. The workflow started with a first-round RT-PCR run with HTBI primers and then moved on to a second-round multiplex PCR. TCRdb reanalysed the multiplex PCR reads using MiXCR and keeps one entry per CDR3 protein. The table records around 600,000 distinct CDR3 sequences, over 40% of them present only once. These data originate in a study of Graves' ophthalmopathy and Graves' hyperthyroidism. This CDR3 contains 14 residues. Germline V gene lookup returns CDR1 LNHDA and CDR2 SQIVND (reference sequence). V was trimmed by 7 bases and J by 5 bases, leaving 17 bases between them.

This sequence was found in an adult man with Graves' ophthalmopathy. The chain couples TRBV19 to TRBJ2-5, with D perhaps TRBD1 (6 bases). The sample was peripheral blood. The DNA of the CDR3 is TGTGCCAGTAATAACAACAGGGAGCTTGAGACCCAGTACTTC. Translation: CASNNNRELETQYF.